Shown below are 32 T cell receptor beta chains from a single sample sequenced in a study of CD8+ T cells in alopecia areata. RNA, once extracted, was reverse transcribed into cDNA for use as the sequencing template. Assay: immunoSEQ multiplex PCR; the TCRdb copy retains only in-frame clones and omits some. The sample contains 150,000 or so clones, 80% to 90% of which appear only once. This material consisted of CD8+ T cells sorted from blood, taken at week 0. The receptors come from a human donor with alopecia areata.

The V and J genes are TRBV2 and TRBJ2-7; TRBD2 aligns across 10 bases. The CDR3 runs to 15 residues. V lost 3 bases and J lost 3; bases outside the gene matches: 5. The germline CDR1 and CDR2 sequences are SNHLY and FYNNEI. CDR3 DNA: TGTGCCAGCAGTGAGTTAGCGGGAGGTAACTACGAGCAGTACTTC. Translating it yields CASSELAGGNYEQYF.

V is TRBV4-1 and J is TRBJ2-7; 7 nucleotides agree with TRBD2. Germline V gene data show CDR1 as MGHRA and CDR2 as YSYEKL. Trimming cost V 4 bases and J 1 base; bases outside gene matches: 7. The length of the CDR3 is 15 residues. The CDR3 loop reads CASSPEGAGSYEQYF. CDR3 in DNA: TGCGCCAGCAGCCCCGAGGGAGCGGGGTCCTACGAGCAGTACTTC.

CDR3: CASREDWNTEAFF. CDR3 nucleotides: TGCGCCAGCAGGGAGGACTGGAACACTGAAGCTTTCTTT. V is TRBV5-1 and J is TRBJ1-1; D is unclear. V gave up 5 bases and J gave up 1 base, with 9 bases separating them. This CDR3 is built from 13 residues. Germline V gene sequence: CDR1 SGHRS, CDR2 YFSETQ.

CDR3 region: CASSPERGGSTDTQYF. CDR3 bases: TGCGCCAGCAGCCCAGAAAGGGGAGGGAGCACAGATACGCAGTATTTT. This sequence joins TRBV5-1 and TRBJ2-3, with 7 bases identical to TRBD2. The length of the CDR3 is 16 residues. V was clipped by 4 bases and J by 0 bases; unmatched bases: 8. Germline V gene sequence: CDR1 SGHRS, CDR2 YFSETQ.

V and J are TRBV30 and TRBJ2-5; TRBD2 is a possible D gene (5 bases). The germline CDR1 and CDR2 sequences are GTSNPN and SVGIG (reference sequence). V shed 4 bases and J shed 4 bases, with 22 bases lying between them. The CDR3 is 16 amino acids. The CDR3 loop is CAWKKPFGGWRETQYF. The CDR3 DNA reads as TGTGCCTGGAAAAAACCCTTCGGAGGATGGAGAGAGACCCAGTACTTC.

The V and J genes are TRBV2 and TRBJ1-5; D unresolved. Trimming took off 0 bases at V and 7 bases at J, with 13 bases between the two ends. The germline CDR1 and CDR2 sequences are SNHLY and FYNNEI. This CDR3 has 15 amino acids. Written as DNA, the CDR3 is TGTGCCAGCAGTGAAGCGGGCTTGGGAGGGCAGCCCCAGCATTTT. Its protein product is CASSEAGLGGQPQHF.

CDR3 in DNA: TGTGCCAGCAGCTTAGCTCTCTCGGACAGGCGTAACTCTGGAAACACCATATATTTT. It codes for CASSLALSDRRNSGNTIYF. This chain uses TRBV7-7 with TRBJ1-3, with 7 nucleotides matching TRBD1. V was pared by 0 bases and J by 0 bases, with 11 bases of the junction left unmatched. Germline assignment: CDR1 SSHAT and CDR2 FNYEAQ (reference sequence). The CDR3 runs 19 residues.

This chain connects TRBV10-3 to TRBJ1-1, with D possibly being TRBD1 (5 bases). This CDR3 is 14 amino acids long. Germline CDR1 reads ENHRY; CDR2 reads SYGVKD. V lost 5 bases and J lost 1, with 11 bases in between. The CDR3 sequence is CAISPTAKNTEAFF. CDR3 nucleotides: TGTGCCATCAGTCCGACAGCCAAGAACACTGAAGCTTTCTTT.

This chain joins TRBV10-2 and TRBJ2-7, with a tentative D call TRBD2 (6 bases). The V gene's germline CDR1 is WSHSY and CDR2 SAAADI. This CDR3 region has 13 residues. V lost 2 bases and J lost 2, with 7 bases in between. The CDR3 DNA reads TGCGCCAGCAGTGAGGCGGGACCCTACGAGCAGTACTTC. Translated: CASSEAGPYEQYF.

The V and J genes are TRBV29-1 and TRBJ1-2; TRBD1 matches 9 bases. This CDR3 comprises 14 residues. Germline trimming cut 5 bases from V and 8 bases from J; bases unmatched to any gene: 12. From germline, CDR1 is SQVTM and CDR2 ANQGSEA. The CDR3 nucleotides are TGCAGCGTTTCGGGGACAGGGAAATATGGAGGCTACACCTTC. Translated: CSVSGTGKYGGYTF.

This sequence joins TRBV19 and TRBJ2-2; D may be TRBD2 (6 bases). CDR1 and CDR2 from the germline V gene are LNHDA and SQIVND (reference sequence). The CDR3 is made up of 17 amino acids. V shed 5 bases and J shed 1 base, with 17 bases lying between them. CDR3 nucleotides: TGTGCCAGTAGTTTTTTAGGGGACTCCCAGAACACCGGGGAGCTGTTTTTT. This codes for CASSFLGDSQNTGELFF.

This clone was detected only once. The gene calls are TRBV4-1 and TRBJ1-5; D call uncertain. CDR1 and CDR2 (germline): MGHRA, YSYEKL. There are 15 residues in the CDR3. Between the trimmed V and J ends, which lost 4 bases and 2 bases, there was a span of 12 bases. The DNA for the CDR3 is TGCGCCAGCAGCCCCCGAGCGCAGGGCAATCAGCCCCAGCATTTT. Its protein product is CASSPRAQGNQPQHF.

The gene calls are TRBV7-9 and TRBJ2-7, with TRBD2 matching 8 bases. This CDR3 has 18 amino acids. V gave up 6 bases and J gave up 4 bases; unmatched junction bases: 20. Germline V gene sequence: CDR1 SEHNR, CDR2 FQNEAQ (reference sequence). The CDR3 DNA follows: TGTGCCAGCAGTGGTGCCGCCCTTTCGCCGGGAGGGCCTTACGAGCAGTACTTC. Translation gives CASSGAALSPGGPYEQYF.

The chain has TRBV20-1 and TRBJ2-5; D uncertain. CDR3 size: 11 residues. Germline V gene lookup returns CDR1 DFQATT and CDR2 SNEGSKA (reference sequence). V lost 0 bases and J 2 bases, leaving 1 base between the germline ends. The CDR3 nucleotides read TGCAGTGCTAGAGATCAAGAGACCCAGTACTTC. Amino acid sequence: CSARDQETQYF.

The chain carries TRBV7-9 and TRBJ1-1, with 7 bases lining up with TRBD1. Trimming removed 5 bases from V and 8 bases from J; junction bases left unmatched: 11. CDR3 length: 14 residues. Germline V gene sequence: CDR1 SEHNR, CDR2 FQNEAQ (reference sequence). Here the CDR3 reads CASSPILGQQEAFF. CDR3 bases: TGTGCCAGCAGCCCCATTTTGGGACAGCAGGAAGCTTTCTTT.

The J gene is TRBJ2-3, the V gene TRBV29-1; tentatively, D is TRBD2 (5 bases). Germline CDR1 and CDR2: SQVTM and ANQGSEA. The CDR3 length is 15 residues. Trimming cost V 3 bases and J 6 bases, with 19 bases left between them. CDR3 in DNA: TGCAGCGTTGATCTTGACGGGTCGGTAGCGGATACGCAGTATTTT. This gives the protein CSVDLDGSVADTQYF.

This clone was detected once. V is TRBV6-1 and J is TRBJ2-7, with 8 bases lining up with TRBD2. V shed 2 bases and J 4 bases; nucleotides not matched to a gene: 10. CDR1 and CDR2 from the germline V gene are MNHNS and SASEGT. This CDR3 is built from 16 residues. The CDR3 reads CASSEIHGGRSYEQYF. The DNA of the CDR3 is TGTGCCAGCAGTGAAATTCACGGCGGGAGGAGTTACGAGCAGTACTTC.

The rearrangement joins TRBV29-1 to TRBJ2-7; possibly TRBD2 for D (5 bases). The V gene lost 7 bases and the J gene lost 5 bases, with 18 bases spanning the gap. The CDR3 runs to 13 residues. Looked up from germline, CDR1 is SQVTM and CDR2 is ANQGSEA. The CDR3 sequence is CSAIPRGFNEQYF. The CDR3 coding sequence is TGCAGCGCCATCCCCAGAGGGTTCAACGAGCAGTACTTC.

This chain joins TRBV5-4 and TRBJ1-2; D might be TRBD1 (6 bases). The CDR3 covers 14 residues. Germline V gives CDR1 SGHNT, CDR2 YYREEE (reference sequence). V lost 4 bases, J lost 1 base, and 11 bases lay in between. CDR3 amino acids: CASSLGGINYGYTF. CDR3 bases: TGTGCCAGCAGCCTAGGGGGGATTAACTATGGCTACACCTTC. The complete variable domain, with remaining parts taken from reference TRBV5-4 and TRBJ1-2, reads ETGVTQSPTHLIKTRGQQVTLRCSSQSGHNTVSWYQQALGQGPQFIFQYYREEENGRGNFPPRFSGLQFPNYSSELNVNALELDDSALYLCASSLGGINYGYTFGSGTRLTVV.

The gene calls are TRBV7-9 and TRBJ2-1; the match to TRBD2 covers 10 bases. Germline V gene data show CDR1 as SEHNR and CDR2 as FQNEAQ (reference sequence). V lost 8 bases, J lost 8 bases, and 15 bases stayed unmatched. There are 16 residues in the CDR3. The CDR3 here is CASCGSSGRALHEQFF. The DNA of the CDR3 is TGTGCCAGCTGCGGGTCCAGCGGGAGGGCCCTCCATGAGCAGTTCTTC.

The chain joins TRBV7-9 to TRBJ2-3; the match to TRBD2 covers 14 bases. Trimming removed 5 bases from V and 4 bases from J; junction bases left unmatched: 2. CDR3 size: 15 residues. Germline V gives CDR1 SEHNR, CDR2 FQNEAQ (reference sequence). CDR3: CASSQGLAGADTQYF. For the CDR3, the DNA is TGTGCCAGCAGCCAGGGACTAGCGGGAGCAGATACGCAGTATTTT.

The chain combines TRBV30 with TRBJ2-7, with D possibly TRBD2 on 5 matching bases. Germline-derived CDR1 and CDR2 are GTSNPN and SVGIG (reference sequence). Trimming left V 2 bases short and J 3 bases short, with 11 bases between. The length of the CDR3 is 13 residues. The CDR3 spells CAWSHKGSYEQYF. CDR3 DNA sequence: TGTGCCTGGAGTCATAAAGGGAGCTACGAGCAGTACTTC.

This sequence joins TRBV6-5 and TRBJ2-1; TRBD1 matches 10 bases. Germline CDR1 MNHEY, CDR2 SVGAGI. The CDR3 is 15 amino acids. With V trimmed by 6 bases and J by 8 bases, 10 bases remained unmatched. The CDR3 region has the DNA TGTGCCAGCAGGGCCGGGACAGGGGCTTTAGATGAGCAGTTCTTC. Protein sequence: CASRAGTGALDEQFF.

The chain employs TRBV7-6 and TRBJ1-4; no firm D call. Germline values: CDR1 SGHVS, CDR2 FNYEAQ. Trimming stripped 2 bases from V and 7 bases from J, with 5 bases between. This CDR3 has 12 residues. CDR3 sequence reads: CASSLLGEKLFF. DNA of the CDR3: TGTGCCAGCAGCTTACTAGGTGAAAAACTGTTTTTT.

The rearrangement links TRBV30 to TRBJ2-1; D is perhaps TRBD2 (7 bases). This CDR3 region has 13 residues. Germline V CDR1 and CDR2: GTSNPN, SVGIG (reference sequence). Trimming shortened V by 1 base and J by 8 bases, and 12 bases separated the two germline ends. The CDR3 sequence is CAWSAQGGHEQFF. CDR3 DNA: TGTGCCTGGAGTGCACAGGGAGGGCATGAGCAGTTCTTC.

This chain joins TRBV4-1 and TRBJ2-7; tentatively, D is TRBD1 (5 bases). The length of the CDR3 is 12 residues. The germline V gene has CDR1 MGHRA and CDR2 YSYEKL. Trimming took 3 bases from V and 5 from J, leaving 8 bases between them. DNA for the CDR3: TGCGCCAGCAGCCAGGCAGGGAACGAGCAGTACTTC. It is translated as CASSQAGNEQYF.

CDR3 region: CASSLGGSQPYEQYF. CDR3 nucleotides: TGTGCCAGCAGCTTAGGAGGTAGCCAACCCTACGAGCAGTACTTC. V and J are TRBV7-9 and TRBJ2-7; D remains ambiguous. Trimming removed 1 base from V and 2 bases from J, with 12 bases in between. The CDR3 is 15 amino acids. From germline, CDR1 is SEHNR and CDR2 FQNEAQ (reference sequence).

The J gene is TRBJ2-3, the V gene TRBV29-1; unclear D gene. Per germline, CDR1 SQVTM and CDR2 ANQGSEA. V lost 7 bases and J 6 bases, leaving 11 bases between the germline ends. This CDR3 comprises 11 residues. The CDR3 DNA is TGCAGCGCAATCGGGTTGGATACGCAGTATTTT. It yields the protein CSAIGLDTQYF.

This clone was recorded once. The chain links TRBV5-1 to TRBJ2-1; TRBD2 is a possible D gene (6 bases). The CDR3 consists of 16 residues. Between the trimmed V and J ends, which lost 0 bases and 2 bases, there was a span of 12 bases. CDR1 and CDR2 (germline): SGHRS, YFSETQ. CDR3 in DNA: TGCGCCAGCAGCTTGGACGCGGGGAACCCCTACAATGAGCAGTTCTTC. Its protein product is CASSLDAGNPYNEQFF.

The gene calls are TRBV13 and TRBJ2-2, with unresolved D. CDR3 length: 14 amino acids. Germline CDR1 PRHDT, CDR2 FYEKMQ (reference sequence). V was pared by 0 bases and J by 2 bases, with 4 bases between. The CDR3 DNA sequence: TGTGCCAGCAGCTTAGGATTTAACACCGGGGAGCTGTTTTTT. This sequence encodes CASSLGFNTGELFF. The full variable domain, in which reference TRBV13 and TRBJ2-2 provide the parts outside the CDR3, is AAGVIQSPRHLIKEKRETATLKCYPIPRHDTVYWYQQGPGQDPQFLISFYEKMQSDKGSIPDRFSAQQFSDYHSELNMSSLELGDSALYFCASSLGFNTGELFFGEGSRLTVL.

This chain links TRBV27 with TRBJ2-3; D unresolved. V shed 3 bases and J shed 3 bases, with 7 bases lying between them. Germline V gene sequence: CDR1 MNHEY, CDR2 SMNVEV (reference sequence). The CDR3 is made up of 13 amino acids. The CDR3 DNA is TGTGCCAGCAGTTTGGTGGGGACAGATACGCAGTATTTT. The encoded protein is CASSLVGTDTQYF.

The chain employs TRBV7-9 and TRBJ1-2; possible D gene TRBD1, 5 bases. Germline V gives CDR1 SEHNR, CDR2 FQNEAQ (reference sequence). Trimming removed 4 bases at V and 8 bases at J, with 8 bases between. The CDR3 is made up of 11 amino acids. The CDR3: CASSYGDGYTF. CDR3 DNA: TGTGCCAGCAGCTACGGGGACGGCTACACCTTC.